One sample yielded the 5 T cell receptor beta chains listed below, sequenced in a study of PD-1 blockade in classical Hodgkin lymphoma. TCRdb keeps only in-frame clones here, not all; method: immunoSEQ multiplex PCR. The sample lists roughly 10,000 clones, around nine tenths occurring once. The time point: cycle 4 day 1 (C4D1), after more than five weeks of nivolumab. Each of the patients experienced relapse following autologous stem cell transplantation, and their brentuximab vedotin exposure differed. The sequences come from peripheral blood mononuclear cells (PBMCs), collected before the fourth cycle of nivolumab. The receptors were sampled from a human donor with classical Hodgkin lymphoma.

The chain uses TRBV2 and TRBJ1-2, with 7 bases lining up with TRBD1. From germline, CDR1 is SNHLY and CDR2 FYNNEI. CDR3 size: 15 residues. V shed 8 bases, J shed 1 base, and the junction held 10 bases outside the gene matches. The CDR3 sequence is CASPTRDRDNYGYTF. For the CDR3, the DNA is TGTGCCAGCCCGACCAGGGACAGAGATAACTATGGCTACACCTTC.

A single count supports this clone. The V gene is TRBV9, the J gene TRBJ2-1, with 12 bases lining up with TRBD2. Per germline, CDR1 SGDLS and CDR2 YYNGEE. The J segment lost 9 bases and the V segment lost 3 bases, leaving 13 bases of the junction unmatched. This CDR3 has 17 residues. The CDR3 region is CASSGPRLAGVIGEQFF. Here the CDR3 DNA reads TGTGCCAGCAGCGGGCCCAGACTAGCGGGGGTCATTGGTGAGCAGTTCTTC.

J is TRBJ2-3 and V is TRBV4-1; 16 positions match TRBD2. The germline CDR1 and CDR2 sequences are MGHRA and YSYEKL. Losses at the gene ends were 8 bases for V and 2 bases for J; bases not matched to a gene: 19. The CDR3 covers 21 residues. DNA of the CDR3: TGCGCCAGCCGCCGAGCCGCCGGGACTAGCGGGGGGGTATCCTACACAGATACGCAGTATTTT. Residues: CASRRAAGTSGGVSYTDTQYF.

The chain is built from TRBV18 and TRBJ2-7; D gene uncertain. Looked up from germline, CDR1 is KGHSH and CDR2 is LQKENI. The CDR3 spans 12 residues. The V end lost 3 bases, the J end lost 4 bases, and 7 bases lay between the germline ends. The CDR3 nucleotides read TGTGCCAGCTCACCTCGGGCGTACGAGCAGTACTTC. Translated: CASSPRAYEQYF.

The CDR3 reads CASSLGVNAGALYGYTF. DNA of the CDR3: TGTGCCAGCAGTTTAGGCGTGAACGCAGGGGCCCTTTATGGCTACACCTTC. The chain has TRBV28 and TRBJ1-2; the D gene is possibly TRBD1 (6 bases). In germline, CDR1 is MDHEN, CDR2 SYDVKM. V was pared by 2 bases and J by 5 bases, with 21 bases between. The CDR3 totals 17 residues.